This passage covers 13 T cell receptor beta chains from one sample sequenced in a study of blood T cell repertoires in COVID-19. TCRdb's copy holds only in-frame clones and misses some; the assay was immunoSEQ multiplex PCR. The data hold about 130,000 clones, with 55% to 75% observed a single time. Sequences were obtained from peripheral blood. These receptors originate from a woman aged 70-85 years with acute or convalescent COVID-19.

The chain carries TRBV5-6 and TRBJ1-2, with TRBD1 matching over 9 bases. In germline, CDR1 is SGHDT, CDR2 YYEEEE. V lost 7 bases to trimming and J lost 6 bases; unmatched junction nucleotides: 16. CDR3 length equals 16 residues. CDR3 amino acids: CASQQIRDRDLNGYTF. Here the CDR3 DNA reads TGTGCCAGCCAACAAATCCGGGACAGGGATCTGAATGGCTACACCTTC.

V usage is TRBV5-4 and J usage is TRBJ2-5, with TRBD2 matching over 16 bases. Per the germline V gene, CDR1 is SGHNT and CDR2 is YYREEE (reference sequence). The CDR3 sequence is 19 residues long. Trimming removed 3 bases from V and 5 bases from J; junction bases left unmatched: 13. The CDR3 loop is CASSSSRGLAGGFRETQYF. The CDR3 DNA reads TGTGCCAGCAGCTCCTCTCGGGGACTAGCGGGGGGGTTCAGGGAGACCCAGTACTTC.

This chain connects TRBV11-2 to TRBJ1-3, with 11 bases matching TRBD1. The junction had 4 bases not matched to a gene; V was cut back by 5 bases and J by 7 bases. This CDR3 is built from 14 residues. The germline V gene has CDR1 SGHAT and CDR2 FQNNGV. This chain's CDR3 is CASSGQGAFNTIYF. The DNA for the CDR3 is TGTGCCAGCAGCGGACAGGGGGCGTTCAACACCATATATTTT.

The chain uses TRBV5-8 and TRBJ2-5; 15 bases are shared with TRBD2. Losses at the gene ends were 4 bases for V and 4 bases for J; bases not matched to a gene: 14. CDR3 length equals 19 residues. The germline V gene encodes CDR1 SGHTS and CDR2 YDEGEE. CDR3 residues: CASSEGLAGGLRTGETQYF. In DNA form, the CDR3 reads TGTGCCAGCAGCGAAGGACTAGCGGGGGGGCTACGAACGGGAGAGACCCAGTACTTC.

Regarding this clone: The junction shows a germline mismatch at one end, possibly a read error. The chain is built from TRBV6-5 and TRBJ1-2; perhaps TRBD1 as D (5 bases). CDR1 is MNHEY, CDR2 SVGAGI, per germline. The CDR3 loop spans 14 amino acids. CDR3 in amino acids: CASTYNRPNYGYTF. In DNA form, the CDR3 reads TGTGCCAGCACTTACAACAGGCCGAACTATGGCTACACCTTC.

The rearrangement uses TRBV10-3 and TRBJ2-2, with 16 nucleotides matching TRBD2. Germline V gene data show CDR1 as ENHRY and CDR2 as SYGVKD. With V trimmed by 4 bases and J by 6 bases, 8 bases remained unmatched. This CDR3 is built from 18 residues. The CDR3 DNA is TGTGCCATCAGTGCCGGGACTAGCGGGGGGGCCTTGGCCGGGGAGCTGTTTTTT. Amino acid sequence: CAISAGTSGGALAGELFF.

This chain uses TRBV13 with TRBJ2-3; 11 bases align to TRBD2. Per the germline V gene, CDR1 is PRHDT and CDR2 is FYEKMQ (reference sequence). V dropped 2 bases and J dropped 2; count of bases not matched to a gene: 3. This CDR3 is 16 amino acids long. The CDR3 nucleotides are TGTGCCAGCAGCTTACGACTAGCGGGGCACACAGATACGCAGTATTTT. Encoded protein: CASSLRLAGHTDTQYF.

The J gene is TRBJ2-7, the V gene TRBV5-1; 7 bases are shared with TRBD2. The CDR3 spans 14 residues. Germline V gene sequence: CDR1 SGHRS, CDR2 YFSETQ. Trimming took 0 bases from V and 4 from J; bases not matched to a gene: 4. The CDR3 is CASSLVGGRYEQYF. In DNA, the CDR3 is TGCGCCAGCAGCTTGGTGGGGGGGAGGTACGAGCAGTACTTC.

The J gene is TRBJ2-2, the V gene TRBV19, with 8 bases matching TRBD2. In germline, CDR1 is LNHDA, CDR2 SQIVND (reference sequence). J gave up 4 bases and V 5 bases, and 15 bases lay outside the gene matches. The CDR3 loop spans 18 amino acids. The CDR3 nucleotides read TGTGCCAGTAGTTACCTAACCCCCCAGCGGGGGAGCACCGGGGAGCTGTTTTTT. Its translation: CASSYLTPQRGSTGELFF.

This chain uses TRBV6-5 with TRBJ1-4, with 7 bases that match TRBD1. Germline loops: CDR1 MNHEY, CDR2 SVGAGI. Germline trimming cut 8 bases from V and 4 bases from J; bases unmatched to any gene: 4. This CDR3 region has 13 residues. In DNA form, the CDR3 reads TGTGCCAGCGGCTACAGGGGTAATGAAAAACTGTTTTTT. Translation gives CASGYRGNEKLFF.

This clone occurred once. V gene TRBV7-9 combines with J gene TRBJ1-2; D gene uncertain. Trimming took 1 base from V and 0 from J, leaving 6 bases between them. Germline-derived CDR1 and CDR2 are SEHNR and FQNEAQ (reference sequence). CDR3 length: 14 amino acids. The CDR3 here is CASSLGGANYGYTF. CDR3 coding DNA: TGTGCCAGCAGCTTAGGCGGGGCTAACTATGGCTACACCTTC.

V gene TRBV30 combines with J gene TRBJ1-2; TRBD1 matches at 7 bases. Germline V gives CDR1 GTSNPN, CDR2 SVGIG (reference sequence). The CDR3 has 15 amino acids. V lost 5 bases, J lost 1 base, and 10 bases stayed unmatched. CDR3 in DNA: TGTGCCTGGCGTTACCGGGACAGTGTTAACTATGGCTACACCTTC. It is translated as CAWRYRDSVNYGYTF.

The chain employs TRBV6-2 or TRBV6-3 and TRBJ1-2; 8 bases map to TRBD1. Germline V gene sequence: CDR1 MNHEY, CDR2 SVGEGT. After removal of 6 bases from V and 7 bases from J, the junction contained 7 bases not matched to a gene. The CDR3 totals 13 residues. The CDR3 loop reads CASSQTGAAGYTF. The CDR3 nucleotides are TGTGCCAGCAGCCAGACAGGGGCGGCTGGCTACACCTTC.